Below are 20 T cell receptor beta chains sequenced from a single sample in a study of blood T cell repertoires in COVID-19. Here immunoSEQ multiplex PCR was the method, and the copy in TCRdb shows in-frame clones only, minus some. The sample consists of around 180,000 clones, approximately 74% of them appearing once. Input material: peripheral blood. These receptor sequences come from a woman of 80 years or more with acute or convalescent COVID-19.

The V gene is TRBV11-2, the J gene TRBJ2-1; 7 bases map to TRBD1. The trim removed 5 bases at V and 2 bases at J, leaving 9 bases unmatched. Germline assignment: CDR1 SGHAT and CDR2 FQNNGV. The CDR3 has 16 amino acids. The CDR3 is CASSRNRDSTYNEQFF. Here the CDR3 DNA reads TGTGCCAGCAGCCGCAACCGGGACAGCACCTACAATGAGCAGTTCTTC.

Here the CDR3 DNA reads TGTGCCAGCAGGGTACAGGGCGGGCATGAGCAGTTCTTC. This codes for CASRVQGGHEQFF. The rearrangement links TRBV28 to TRBJ2-1; possibly TRBD1 for D (6 bases). V lost 6 bases and J 8 bases, leaving 14 bases between the germline ends. The CDR3 runs to 13 residues. The V gene's germline CDR1 is MDHEN and CDR2 SYDVKM.

Of note for this clone: The same CDR3 can be traced to other DNA sequences in this sample. The gene calls are TRBV19 and TRBJ1-5, with 7 bases aligning to TRBD1. The CDR3 is made up of 14 amino acids. J lost 2 bases, V lost 4 bases, and 2 bases had no gene match. Germline V gene lookup returns CDR1 LNHDA and CDR2 SQIVND (reference sequence). The CDR3 DNA reads TGTGCCAGTAGTACCACAGGGGGCAATCAGCCCCAGCATTTT. Protein: CASSTTGGNQPQHF. Combining the CDR3 with reference TRBV19 and TRBJ1-5 gives the whole variable domain DGGITQSPKYLFRKEGQNVTLSCEQNLNHDAMYWYRQDPGQGLRLIYYSQIVNDFQKGDIAEGYSVSREKKESFPLTVTSAQKNPTAFYLCASSTTGGNQPQHFGDGTRLSIL.

The chain couples TRBV6-1 to TRBJ1-5; D remains ambiguous. CDR1 MNHNS and CDR2 SASEGT come from the germline V gene. Trimming removed 3 bases at V and 11 bases at J, with 26 bases between. The CDR3 covers 17 residues. This CDR3 is CASSERAPGEPSGSQHF. In DNA form, the CDR3 reads TGTGCCAGCAGTGAGAGGGCCCCCGGGGAACCTTCGGGGTCCCAGCATTTT.

This clone was picked up one time. The J gene is TRBJ1-3, the V gene TRBV7-9; D remains ambiguous. Deletions cut 2 bases from V and 0 bases from J, with 5 bases between. There are 14 residues in the CDR3. CDR1 and CDR2 from the germline V gene are SEHNR and FQNEAQ (reference sequence). The CDR3 bases are TGTGCCAGCAGCTTACCGGTCTCTGGAAACACCATATATTTT. Translated: CASSLPVSGNTIYF.

The table lists this clone with a few counts. The chain couples TRBV5-6 to TRBJ2-7, with 9 nucleotides matching TRBD2. V lost 1 base to trimming and J lost 3 bases; unmatched junction nucleotides: 8. From germline, CDR1 is SGHDT and CDR2 YYEEEE. CDR3 length equals 16 residues. The CDR3 sequence: CASSLPPAGGLYEQYF. The CDR3, as DNA: TGTGCCAGCAGCTTGCCCCCAGCGGGAGGACTCTACGAGCAGTACTTC.

This chain uses TRBV10-3 with TRBJ1-3; D is perhaps TRBD1 (6 bases). Trimming took 0 bases from V and 4 from J, leaving 13 bases between them. The CDR3 spans 16 residues. CDR1 is ENHRY, CDR2 SYGVKD, per germline. CDR3 in amino acids: CAISESAGEFGNTIYF. Written as DNA, the CDR3 is TGTGCCATCAGTGAGTCCGCAGGGGAGTTCGGAAACACCATATATTTT.

The rearrangement links TRBV10-2 to TRBJ2-2; D is unclear. Trimming cost V 10 bases and J 3 bases, with 15 bases left between them. Germline CDR1 reads WSHSY; CDR2 reads SAAADI. This CDR3 region has 14 residues. The CDR3 here is CATLSDGDTGELFF. CDR3 DNA: TGCGCCACGTTGTCGGATGGAGACACCGGGGAGCTGTTTTTT.

The rearrangement joins TRBV4-3 to TRBJ2-5, with D possibly matching TRBD2 (6 bases). The germline gives CDR1 LGHNA, CDR2 YSLEER. CDR3 size: 15 residues. V was trimmed by 3 bases and J by 2 bases, leaving 13 bases between them. CDR3 in amino acids: CASSQNGSPQETQYF. The CDR3 bases are TGCGCCAGCAGCCAGAACGGGAGCCCTCAAGAGACCCAGTACTTC.

The chain employs TRBV9 and TRBJ2-3; D not certain. Trimming cost V 3 bases and J 2 bases, with 10 bases left between them. CDR3 size: 14 residues. Germline loops: CDR1 SGDLS, CDR2 YYNGEE. The CDR3 nucleotides are TGTGCCAGCAGCGCACTTAGTTCCACAGATACGCAGTATTTT. Amino acid sequence: CASSALSSTDTQYF.

The chain couples TRBV18 to TRBJ2-1; 7 bases line up with TRBD2. This CDR3 region has 17 residues. Germline V gene lookup returns CDR1 KGHSH and CDR2 LQKENI. The trim removed 0 bases at V and 3 bases at J, leaving 8 bases unmatched. In DNA, the CDR3 is TGTGCCAGCTCACCACCCGCGCCGGGAGGTATCTACAATGAGCAGTTCTTC. Protein product: CASSPPAPGGIYNEQFF.

J is TRBJ2-1 and V is TRBV19, with TRBD2 matching over 15 bases. Per germline, CDR1 LNHDA and CDR2 SQIVND (reference sequence). V was pared by 6 bases and J by 8 bases, with 5 bases of the junction left unmatched. The CDR3 is 15 amino acids. The CDR3: CASSRTSGRAHEQFF. As DNA, the CDR3 is TGTGCCAGTAGCCGGACTAGCGGGAGGGCTCATGAGCAGTTCTTC.

The chain is built from TRBV29-1 and TRBJ2-7, with TRBD2 identical over 9 bases. The V gene end was trimmed by 1 base and the J gene end by 0 bases; junction bases not matched to a gene: 4. There are 15 residues in the CDR3. In germline, CDR1 is SQVTM, CDR2 ANQGSEA. The CDR3 loop reads CSVEGLAESSYEQYF. DNA for the CDR3: TGCAGCGTTGAAGGACTAGCGGAAAGCTCCTACGAGCAGTACTTC.

This chain connects TRBV2 to TRBJ2-7, with D possibly matching TRBD1 (5 bases). Germline values: CDR1 SNHLY, CDR2 FYNNEI. Trimming shortened V by 3 bases and J by 3 bases, and 12 bases separated the two germline ends. This CDR3 comprises 14 residues. The CDR3 protein is CASSDFVTDYEQYF. Written as DNA, the CDR3 is TGTGCCAGCAGTGACTTCGTGACAGACTACGAGCAGTACTTC.

Worth noting for this clone: The same CDR3 arises from other DNA sequences in this sample as well. V usage is TRBV10-1 and J usage is TRBJ1-1, with TRBD1 matching 7 bases. The J segment lost 3 bases and the V segment lost 4 bases, leaving 5 bases of the junction unmatched. CDR1 and CDR2 from the germline V gene are WNHNN and SYGVQD (reference sequence). The CDR3 length is 14 residues. CDR3 DNA sequence: TGCGCCAGCAGTGGGGGTCAGGGGGACACTGAAGCTTTCTTT. Protein: CASSGGQGDTEAFF.

V and J are TRBV7-9 and TRBJ2-1, with a tentative D call TRBD2 (6 bases). The germline gives CDR1 SEHNR, CDR2 FQNEAQ (reference sequence). The CDR3 extends over 15 amino acids. V was cut by 10 bases and J by 5 bases, with 21 bases left in between. The CDR3 nucleotides are TGTGCCATCGATAGCGGTAAAGGGTTGAACAATGAGCAGTTCTTC. As protein: CAIDSGKGLNNEQFF.

The chain combines TRBV11-2 with TRBJ2-1, with 14 bases fitting TRBD2. V was clipped by 5 bases and J by 6 bases; unmatched bases: 3. CDR1 and CDR2 from the germline V gene are SGHAT and FQNNGV. This CDR3 comprises 15 residues. The CDR3: CASSAGLAGGNEQFF. The DNA of the CDR3 is TGTGCCAGCAGCGCCGGACTAGCGGGAGGCAATGAGCAGTTCTTC.

This clone was detected once. The chain uses TRBV7-6 and TRBJ2-7; 8 bases map to TRBD1. CDR3 length: 13 amino acids. V shed 5 bases, J shed 4 bases, and the junction held 4 bases outside the gene matches. Germline CDR1 and CDR2: SGHVS and FNYEAQ. The CDR3 nucleotides read TGTGCCAGCAGCGCAAGACAGGGGTACGAGCAGTACTTC. This translates into CASSARQGYEQYF. The variable domain in full, with the rest retrieved from reference TRBV7-6 and TRBJ2-7, is GAGVSQSPRYKVTKRGQDVALRCDPISGHVSLYWYRQALGQGPEFLTYFNYEAQQDKSGLPNDRFSAERPEGSISTLTIQRTEQRDSAMYRCASSARQGYEQYFGPGTRLTVT.

This chain links TRBV28 with TRBJ2-1; D gene uncertain. V was clipped by 4 bases and J by 0 bases, with 16 bases between them. CDR3 length equals 17 residues. In germline, CDR1 is MDHEN, CDR2 SYDVKM. CDR3 protein: CASSSPIVLSSYNEQFF. DNA for the CDR3: TGTGCCAGCAGTTCCCCGATCGTGCTTAGCTCCTACAATGAGCAGTTCTTC.

This rearrangement joins TRBV6-5 to TRBJ1-5, with D possibly TRBD1 on 6 matching bases. With 0 bases removed from V and 5 bases from J, the gap between germline ends came to 11 bases. Germline CDR1 is MNHEY and CDR2 is SVGAGI. CDR3 length: 15 residues. In nucleotides, the CDR3 is TGTGCCAGCAGTTACTCGCGGGGGGCGCATCAGCCCCAGCATTTT. Protein sequence: CASSYSRGAHQPQHF.